This T cell receptor beta chain was found in a study of T cells of healthy individuals. The sample holds many counts of this clonotype. TCRdb analysed the 5' RACE reads with MiXCR anew, one entry per CDR3 protein. The sample lists fewer than 70,000 distinct CDR3 sequences, roughly 14% seen once, with about 16% in the top ten. The sequence came from a human donor in good health.

CDR3 sequence: CASSLDRGYTF. As DNA, the CDR3 is TGTGCCAGCTCACTCGACCGGGGCTACACCTTC. The chain carries TRBV18 and TRBJ1-2; no clear D gene. Trimming shortened V by 4 bases and J by 8 bases, and 8 bases separated the two germline ends. Germline V lookup: CDR1 KGHSH, CDR2 LQKENI. The CDR3 has 11 residues.